Below are 25 T cell receptor beta chains sequenced from a single sample in a study of blood T cell repertoires in COVID-19. Clones were sequenced by immunoSEQ multiplex PCR, and TCRdb holds only the in-frame ones, with some missing. This table holds about 120,000 clones, about four fifths found once. Sequencing was done on a sample of peripheral blood. These receptors originate from a man in his 70s with acute or convalescent COVID-19.

The V and J genes are TRBV4-2 and TRBJ1-1, with a weak D call TRBD1 (6 bases). There are 17 residues in the CDR3. Per the germline V gene, CDR1 is LGHNA and CDR2 is YNFKEQ. Deletions cut 0 bases from V and 5 bases from J, with 19 bases between. CDR3 in DNA: TGTGCCAGCAGCCAAGAGGCATCCAGGGGCAAGAATACTGAAGCTTTCTTT. Translation: CASSQEASRGKNTEAFF.

The chain recombines TRBV7-7 with TRBJ1-1; D gene unclear. From germline, CDR1 is SSHAT and CDR2 FNYEAQ (reference sequence). Trimming removed 5 bases at V and 6 bases at J, with 13 bases between. The CDR3 extends over 13 amino acids. The CDR3 region has the DNA TGTGCCAGCAGCGCGATCCTGGGCGCTGAAGCTTTCTTT. Translating it yields CASSAILGAEAFF.

The V call is TRBV5-4, the J call TRBJ2-1; TRBD2 agrees at 10 bases. Trimming at V came to 4 bases and at J to 5 bases, leaving 6 bases not matched to a gene. CDR1 SGHNT and CDR2 YYREEE come from the germline V gene (reference sequence). The CDR3 loop spans 15 amino acids. This CDR3 is CASSPRSGGDNEQFF. CDR3 DNA sequence: TGTGCCAGCAGCCCACGAAGCGGGGGGGACAATGAGCAGTTCTTC.

The V and J genes are TRBV5-1 and TRBJ2-7; 10 bases line up with TRBD1. The CDR3 extends over 14 amino acids. Germline V gives CDR1 SGHRS, CDR2 YFSETQ. The trim removed 3 bases at V and 6 bases at J, leaving 6 bases unmatched. CDR3 loop: CASSSRDRGVEQYF. The CDR3 DNA reads as TGCGCCAGCAGCTCCCGGGACAGGGGTGTCGAGCAGTACTTC.

V and J are TRBV5-5 and TRBJ2-7; TRBD1 agrees at 7 bases. V dropped 4 bases and J dropped 0; count of bases not matched to a gene: 7. The germline V gene has CDR1 SGHKS and CDR2 YYEKEE (reference sequence). This CDR3 spans 15 amino acids. This CDR3 is CASSLTGTVSYEQYF. The CDR3 nucleotides read TGTGCCAGCAGCCTAACCGGGACAGTCTCCTACGAGCAGTACTTC.

This rearrangement joins TRBV5-4 to TRBJ1-1; 7 bases align to TRBD1. Germline V gives CDR1 SGHNT, CDR2 YYREEE (reference sequence). J gave up 2 bases and V 6 bases, and 7 bases lay outside the gene matches. The CDR3 length is 14 residues. CDR3 protein: CASTLQGINTEAFF. The CDR3 nucleotides are TGTGCCAGCACCTTACAGGGGATAAACACTGAAGCTTTCTTT.

This rearrangement joins TRBV27 to TRBJ2-3, with 9 bases matching TRBD2. V gave up 2 bases and J gave up 0 bases; unmatched junction bases: 21. CDR3 length equals 22 residues. CDR1 is MNHEY, CDR2 SMNVEV, per germline (reference sequence). Written as DNA, the CDR3 is TGTGCCAGCAGTTTAAGGGGCCCCGGGGCTAGCGGGATCCGTCCTAGCACAGATACGCAGTATTTT. It encodes CASSLRGPGASGIRPSTDTQYF.

V usage is TRBV19 and J usage is TRBJ1-2; D gene ambiguous. Per the germline V gene, CDR1 is LNHDA and CDR2 is SQIVND (reference sequence). The CDR3 runs to 14 residues. The V and J ends lost 5 bases and 0 bases respectively, with 10 bases between them. CDR3 residues: CASSATGTNYGYTF. CDR3 nucleotides: TGTGCCAGTAGTGCGACCGGGACTAACTATGGCTACACCTTC.

The chain employs TRBV10-1 and TRBJ2-3; 15 nucleotides match TRBD2. This CDR3 contains 19 residues. Germline CDR1 reads WNHNN; CDR2 reads SYGVQD (reference sequence). V shed 2 bases, J shed 4 bases, and the junction held 10 bases outside the gene matches. CDR3 DNA sequence: TGCGCCAGCAGTGAGACGGAGCGGACTAGCGGGGGGGCACCAGATACGCAGTATTTT. Translated, it gives CASSETERTSGGAPDTQYF.

J is TRBJ2-7 and V is TRBV6-4, with 8 bases identical to TRBD2. V dropped 0 bases and J dropped 1; count of bases not matched to a gene: 8. Germline loops: CDR1 MRHNA, CDR2 SNTAGT. CDR3 length equals 17 residues. CDR3 coding DNA: TGTGCCAGCAGTGACTCCAGCGGGGGAGCGCGATCCTACGAGCAGTACTTC. Translating it yields CASSDSSGGARSYEQYF.

The gene calls are TRBV7-2 and TRBJ2-2; 10 bases match TRBD1. Germline V gene lookup returns CDR1 SGHTA and CDR2 FQGNSA. There are 14 residues in the CDR3. The junction had 3 bases not matched to a gene; V was cut back by 4 bases and J by 7 bases. The CDR3 reads CASSSDRGHGELFF. CDR3 sequence (DNA): TGTGCCAGCAGCTCCGACAGGGGGCACGGGGAGCTGTTTTTT.

V is TRBV2 and J is TRBJ1-2; D is unresolved. CDR3 size: 13 residues. Trimming took 6 bases from V and 2 from J, leaving 10 bases between them. Germline lookup yields CDR1 SNHLY and CDR2 FYNNEI. CDR3 nucleotides: TGTGCCAGCAGCCCCGACAACAACTATGGCTACACCTTC. Its protein is CASSPDNNYGYTF.

As DNA, the CDR3 is TGTGCCAGTAAGGAATTAGCCACCACAGATACGCAGTATTTT. Protein product: CASKELATTDTQYF. The chain joins TRBV19 to TRBJ2-3; D uncertain. Germline CDR1 LNHDA, CDR2 SQIVND (reference sequence). This CDR3 region has 14 residues. Trimming took 7 bases from V and 2 from J, leaving 13 bases between them.

This clone occurred a few times. The chain couples TRBV29-1 to TRBJ1-2, with TRBD1 identical over 9 bases. CDR1 and CDR2 (germline): SQVTM, ANQGSEA. CDR3 length: 13 residues. Trimming removed 4 bases from V and 5 bases from J; junction bases left unmatched: 5. CDR3 amino acids: CSVGRGQGYGYTF. The CDR3, as DNA: TGCAGCGTTGGGAGAGGACAGGGGTATGGCTACACCTTC.

This clone was counted a single time. This chain connects TRBV7-2 to TRBJ1-2; 7 bases align to TRBD1. The germline V gene has CDR1 SGHTA and CDR2 FQGNSA. This CDR3 has 15 amino acids. The ends lost 3 bases at V and 2 bases at J; junction bases unmatched: 6. The CDR3 DNA is TGTGCCAGCAGCTTTGGGCAGGGGGAAAACTATGGCTACACCTTC. Protein: CASSFGQGENYGYTF.

The chain links TRBV11-3 to TRBJ1-2, with D uncertain. This CDR3 contains 13 residues. Between the trimmed V and J ends, which lost 5 bases and 0 bases, there was a span of 7 bases. Germline values: CDR1 SGHNT, CDR2 YENEEA. The chain's CDR3 is CASSRAPNYGYTF. DNA for the CDR3: TGTGCCAGCAGCCGAGCCCCTAACTATGGCTACACCTTC.

This clone was detected a few times. The CDR3 sequence: CAIQTGTGDIGPYGYTF. The CDR3 DNA reads TGTGCCATCCAAACCGGGACAGGGGATATAGGACCCTATGGCTACACCTTC. This chain joins TRBV10-3 and TRBJ1-2, with 10 positions matching TRBD1. The CDR3 runs 17 residues. Germline lookup yields CDR1 ENHRY and CDR2 SYGVKD. V lost 8 bases to trimming and J lost 4 bases; unmatched junction nucleotides: 16.

The V gene is TRBV11-2, the J gene TRBJ1-6; D is ambiguous. The CDR3 length is 13 residues. V was cut by 3 bases and J by 14 bases, with 14 bases left in between. Germline CDR1 reads SGHAT; CDR2 reads FQNNGV. CDR3: CASSFVAGFALHF. The CDR3 DNA sequence: TGTGCCAGCAGCTTTGTTGCAGGATTTGCCCTCCACTTT.

In its sample, this clone was seen a few times. The V and J genes are TRBV20-1 and TRBJ1-1; D perhaps matches TRBD1 (6 bases). CDR1 is DFQATT and CDR2 is SNEGSKA in the germline V gene (reference sequence). Trimming cost V 3 bases and J 4 bases, with 6 bases left between them. This CDR3 contains 11 residues. DNA of the CDR3: TGCAGTGCTAGGGGGGCCACTGAAGCTTTCTTT. The encoded protein is CSARGATEAFF.

A single count supports this clone. This chain uses TRBV6-1 with TRBJ1-2; no reliable D call. Germline CDR1 reads MNHNS; CDR2 reads SASEGT. CDR3 length: 14 amino acids. Trimming pared 0 bases from V and 8 bases from J, leaving 13 bases between. Written as DNA, the CDR3 is TGTGCCAGCAGTGAAGCACGGGGTTTAAAGGGCTACACCTTC. Encoded protein: CASSEARGLKGYTF.

CDR3 bases: TGTGCCAGCAGCTTAGCCCTCGGAGCGCTCCGGACCGGGGAGCTGTTTTTT. Protein sequence: CASSLALGALRTGELFF. V and J are TRBV7-2 and TRBJ2-2; D gene ambiguous. Per germline, CDR1 SGHTA and CDR2 FQGNSA. Trimming left V 0 bases short and J 5 bases short, with 16 bases between. The CDR3 totals 17 residues.

The V and J genes are TRBV7-2 and TRBJ1-5; D uncertain. Trimming cost V 0 bases and J 9 bases, with 9 bases left between them. CDR3 size: 13 residues. Germline CDR1 SGHTA, CDR2 FQGNSA. The CDR3: CASSLASKVPQHF. The CDR3 DNA follows: TGTGCCAGCAGCTTAGCCAGTAAAGTGCCCCAGCATTTT.

The chain uses TRBV27 and TRBJ1-1; 8 bases line up with TRBD1. V lost 5 bases and J lost 0; bases outside the gene matches: 17. This CDR3 comprises 19 residues. The germline gives CDR1 MNHEY, CDR2 SMNVEV (reference sequence). The CDR3 reads CASSVDRDYVIGMNTEAFF. Written as DNA, the CDR3 is TGTGCCAGCAGTGTGGACAGGGATTACGTTATAGGCATGAACACTGAAGCTTTCTTT.

This clone was observed a few times. The V gene is TRBV29-1, the J gene TRBJ1-1; 10 bases agree with TRBD1. The J segment lost 5 bases and the V segment lost 7 bases, leaving 10 bases of the junction unmatched. This CDR3 region has 14 residues. CDR1 and CDR2 (germline): SQVTM, ANQGSEA. CDR3 residues: CSERQGAPGTEAFF. CDR3 coding DNA: TGCAGCGAAAGACAGGGGGCACCGGGGACTGAAGCTTTCTTT.

The chain has TRBV5-1 and TRBJ2-5; TRBD2 agrees at 8 bases. The CDR3 is made up of 14 amino acids. The germline V gene encodes CDR1 SGHRS and CDR2 YFSETQ. V lost 3 bases and J lost 5; bases outside the gene matches: 6. In nucleotides, the CDR3 is TGCGCCAGCAGCTCAAGGGCTAGCGGGGAGACCCAGTACTTC. It yields the protein CASSSRASGETQYF. Looking up the rest from reference TRBV5-1 and TRBJ2-5 gives the full variable domain: KAGVTQTPRYLIKTRGQQVTLSCSPISGHRSVSWYQQTPGQGLQFLFEYFSETQRNKGNFPGRFSGRQFSNSRSEMNVSTLELGDSALYLCASSSRASGETQYFGPGTRLLVL.